This T cell receptor (beta chain) derives from a study of blood T cell repertoires in COVID-19. Study-wide background: Samples came from the United States, Italy and Spain, spanning acute and convalescent COVID-19. Sources were T cells, B-cell-depleted T cells, or PBMCs; the material itself was cDNA or gDNA.

Original data processing: Amplification from reference gene primers served as the basis for estimated nucleated cell counts. The table came from immunoSEQ multiplex PCR; TCRdb's copy has only in-frame clones and leaves some out. V, J and clone size reflect that table, while D and trimming were determined from the DNA. The sample holds around 260,000 clones, under 90% seen once. CDR3 length equals 16 residues. V was cut by 0 bases and J by 0 bases, with 10 bases left in between. Germline assignment: CDR1 SGDLS and CDR2 YYNGEE. This clone was recorded once. This TCR derives from a woman in her 40s who had recovered from COVID-19. Sequencing input: peripheral blood. The gene calls are TRBV9 and TRBJ2-1; D remains ambiguous. This chain's CDR3 is CASSVGATSSYNEQFF. The DNA of the CDR3 is TGTGCCAGCAGCGTAGGGGCAACCAGCTCCTACAATGAGCAGTTCTTC.